This T cell receptor beta chain was sequenced during a study of blood T cell repertoires in COVID-19. Study-level background: From T cells, B-cell-depleted T cells, or PBMCs came the material, which was cDNA or gDNA.

The CDR3 loop spans 15 amino acids. V was shortened by 3 bases and J by 2 bases, with 12 bases between the two germline ends. CDR1 is SGHTA and CDR2 is FQGNSA in the germline V gene. Methods used by the authors: It was from reference gene primer amplification that nucleated cell counts were estimated. Some clones are missing from TCRdb's copy, which holds only in-frame ones; the method was immunoSEQ multiplex PCR. The V and J calls and the clone size are those of that table, but D and trimming were determined from the DNA. The sample holds approximately 330,000 clones, roughly 89% seen once. Input material: peripheral blood. This clonotype was sampled from a man aged 25-45 years with COVID-19, enrolled during active disease. This chain uses TRBV7-2 with TRBJ2-3, with D tentatively TRBD2 (5 bases). The CDR3 here is CASSFSAVFTDTQYF. The CDR3, as DNA: TGTGCCAGCAGCTTTAGCGCAGTCTTCACAGATACGCAGTATTTT.